The 2 T cell receptor beta chains below all came from one sample that was sequenced in a study of identical twins. Via MiXCR, TCRdb re-called the 5' RACE reads, giving one row per CDR3 protein. The sample yields a few hundred thousand distinct CDR3 sequences, 9% seen once. The source material was naive T cells sorted from blood. The source is a woman between 50 and 59 years old in good health.

The chain recombines TRBV28 with TRBJ2-1; 7 positions match TRBD2. The CDR3 consists of 15 residues. Looked up from germline, CDR1 is MDHEN and CDR2 is SYDVKM. With 7 bases clipped from V and 0 bases from J, the junction kept 6 bases outside the gene matches. This chain's CDR3 is CASISGGSSYNEQFF. In DNA form, the CDR3 reads TGTGCCAGCATTAGTGGCGGGAGCTCCTACAATGAGCAGTTCTTC.

This clonotype showed up just a few times. The chain carries TRBV5-1 and TRBJ2-2, with D possibly matching TRBD2 (6 bases). In germline, CDR1 is SGHRS, CDR2 YFSETQ. CDR3 length: 14 amino acids. The V gene lost 0 bases and the J gene lost 6 bases, with 9 bases spanning the gap. Here the CDR3 reads CASSLEVAAGELFF. CDR3 nucleotide sequence: TGCGCCAGCAGCTTGGAGGTAGCGGCCGGGGAGCTGTTTTTT.